These 14 T cell receptor beta chains share one sample of origin, sequenced in a study of T cell repertoires and HLA-DP antigens. Clones were sequenced by immunoSEQ multiplex PCR, and TCRdb holds only the in-frame ones, with some missing. The sample carries about 73,000 clones, about four fifths recorded once. Their cognate antigens are unknown. Sequenced: CD4+ T cells from PBMCs. All receptors come from a man aged 55 to 69 in good health and CMV-seronegative.

V gene TRBV27 combines with J gene TRBJ2-1, with D possibly TRBD1 on 5 matching bases. Trimming shortened V by 5 bases and J by 11 bases, and 16 bases separated the two germline ends. The germline CDR1 and CDR2 sequences are MNHEY and SMNVEV (reference sequence). The CDR3 length is 13 residues. As DNA, the CDR3 is TGTGCCAGCAGTCAAGGCCCGACAGCAAAGCAGTTCTTC. Translated, it gives CASSQGPTAKQFF.

Only one count was recorded for this clone. The rearrangement joins TRBV10-1 to TRBJ2-5; 7 bases are shared with TRBD2. V lost 5 bases, J lost 7 bases, and 7 bases stayed unmatched. CDR1 and CDR2 from the germline V gene are WNHNN and SYGVQD (reference sequence). The CDR3 spans 13 residues. The CDR3 nucleotides are TGCGCCAGCAGTAAAAGCGGGGAAGGGACCCAGTACTTC. Its translation: CASSKSGEGTQYF.

This clone was seen a few times. The chain joins TRBV2 to TRBJ1-4; TRBD1 agrees at 7 bases. Germline CDR1 SNHLY, CDR2 FYNNEI. Trimming cost V 5 bases and J 8 bases; bases outside gene matches: 2. CDR3 length equals 12 residues. CDR3 coding DNA: TGTGCCAGCAGTTTGGACAGGGAAAAACTGTTTTTT. It yields the protein CASSLDREKLFF.

The chain has TRBV7-8 and TRBJ1-3; no definite D call. V was clipped by 0 bases and J by 3 bases, with 9 bases between them. This CDR3 is 15 amino acids long. Per germline, CDR1 SGHVS and CDR2 FQNEAQ. The CDR3: CASSLAGISGNTIYF. In DNA, the CDR3 is TGTGCCAGCAGCTTAGCCGGGATTAGTGGAAACACCATATATTTT.

CDR3 region: CASSVLQNTGELFF. As DNA, the CDR3 is TGTGCCAGCAGCGTGCTTCAGAACACCGGGGAGCTGTTTTTT. The genes are TRBV9 and TRBJ2-2; D unclear. V gave up 2 bases and J gave up 1 base, with 6 bases separating them. CDR3 length: 14 amino acids. CDR1 and CDR2 from the germline V gene are SGDLS and YYNGEE.

The CDR3 reads CASSQRVAGGPETQYF. The CDR3 region has the DNA TGCGCCAGCAGCCAGAGGGTAGCGGGAGGGCCCGAGACCCAGTACTTC. J is TRBJ2-5 and V is TRBV4-1; 11 bases are shared with TRBD2. Looked up from germline, CDR1 is MGHRA and CDR2 is YSYEKL. CDR3 size: 16 residues. V lost 3 bases and J lost 5; bases outside the gene matches: 8.

The J gene is TRBJ1-3, the V gene TRBV4-3; no reliable D call. With 0 bases removed from V and 0 bases from J, the gap between germline ends came to 21 bases. Germline CDR1 reads LGHNA; CDR2 reads YSLEER. CDR3 length: 20 residues. The CDR3 coding sequence is TGCGCCAGCAGCCAAGATATTGTGTCGCGCCTGATCGGCTCTGGAAACACCATATATTTT. Its protein is CASSQDIVSRLIGSGNTIYF.

This CDR3 is CASSLAGAGANVLTF. As DNA, the CDR3 is TGTGCCAGCAGCTTAGCGGGGGCTGGGGCCAACGTCCTGACTTTC. The chain employs TRBV7-9 and TRBJ2-6; D is possibly TRBD1 or TRBD2 (5 bases each). The CDR3 covers 15 residues. Germline V CDR1 and CDR2: SEHNR, FQNEAQ (reference sequence). V was trimmed by 0 bases and J by 2 bases, leaving 5 bases between them.

This chain's CDR3 is CASSFSGGAGQETQYF. CDR3 DNA: TGTGCCAGCAGCTTTAGCGGGGGGGCGGGGCAAGAGACCCAGTACTTC. V gene TRBV7-2 combines with J gene TRBJ2-5, with TRBD2 matching over 11 bases. The CDR3 spans 16 residues. Germline V gene data show CDR1 as SGHTA and CDR2 as FQGNSA. The V segment lost 3 bases and the J segment 2 bases; nucleotides outside the gene matches: 5.

The chain links TRBV6-5 to TRBJ2-3, with D unclear. The CDR3 is 12 residues long. The V end lost 4 bases, the J end lost 5 bases, and 7 bases lay between the germline ends. CDR1 and CDR2 from the germline V gene are MNHEY and SVGAGI. CDR3 bases: TGTGCCAGCAGTTCGGTCCTAGATACGCAGTATTTT. Translated: CASSSVLDTQYF.

The chain is built from TRBV5-1 and TRBJ1-1; D is ambiguous. CDR1 and CDR2 (germline): SGHRS, YFSETQ. Trimming took off 5 bases at V and 0 bases at J, with 11 bases between the two ends. The CDR3 covers 14 residues. CDR3 bases: TGCGCCAGCAGACCCGGACCGATGAACACTGAAGCTTTCTTT. Amino acid sequence: CASRPGPMNTEAFF.

The rearrangement joins TRBV7-3 to TRBJ2-3; TRBD2 matches 10 bases. CDR1 and CDR2 (germline): SGHTA, FQGTGA. The CDR3 contains 14 residues. J lost 4 bases, V lost 5 bases, and 3 bases had no gene match. The CDR3 protein is CASSRTSGPDTQYF. CDR3 nucleotide sequence: TGTGCCAGCAGCCGGACTAGCGGCCCAGATACGCAGTATTTT.

The CDR3 nucleotides are TGTGCCTGGGCTCCGGCGGGCGGGGGTTATACGCAGTATTTT. Translating gives CAWAPAGGGYTQYF. The chain joins TRBV30 to TRBJ2-3; 7 bases are a match to TRBD2. The CDR3 has 14 residues. Germline-derived CDR1 and CDR2 are GTSNPN and SVGIG (reference sequence). Unmatched junction bases numbered 12, after V lost 5 bases and J lost 7 bases.

The chain carries TRBV19 and TRBJ1-1; D is uncertain. Trimming took off 5 bases at V and 0 bases at J, with 7 bases between the two ends. CDR1 and CDR2 (germline): LNHDA, SQIVND (reference sequence). The CDR3 contains 13 residues. The CDR3 is CASSLVMNTEAFF. In nucleotides, the CDR3 is TGTGCCAGTAGTTTGGTTATGAACACTGAAGCTTTCTTT.